This passage covers 17 T cell receptor beta chains from one sample sequenced in a study of human T cells and chemical hapten exposure. Time point reported: patch test 2, 6 weeks after DPC sensitization. The treatment is: therapeutic diphenylcyclopropenone sensitization with weekly scalp DPC. Using its own MiXCR run on the RACE reads, TCRdb lists one record per CDR3 protein. The table lists more than 110,000 distinct CDR3 sequences, roughly 12% of them singletons, with roughly 1.4% in the top ten. The sample in question was whole blood, obtained in connection with sensitization to the hapten diphenylcyclopropenone (DPC). The receptors come from a woman in her fifties or sixties with alopecia areata. Some clones in this sample may be carry-over from other donors' samples.

This clonotype appeared many times. This sequence joins TRBV29-1 and TRBJ2-3; 8 bases are shared with TRBD2. Germline-derived CDR1 and CDR2 are SQVTM and ANQGSEA. V lost 7 bases and J lost 2; bases outside the gene matches: 8. This CDR3 is 14 amino acids long. The CDR3 reads CSAPPAGATDTQYF. DNA for the CDR3: TGCAGCGCCCCCCCAGCGGGGGCCACAGATACGCAGTATTTT.

This clonotype was seen a few times. In DNA, the CDR3 is TGTGCCAGCAGTTACCCCCACAGGGGGCTATACGAGCAGTACTTC. Protein product: CASSYPHRGLYEQYF. V usage is TRBV6-2 or TRBV6-3 and J usage is TRBJ2-7; TRBD1 aligns across 9 bases. Trimming at V came to 2 bases and at J to 4 bases, leaving 6 bases not matched to a gene. The germline V gene has CDR1 MNHEY and CDR2 SVGEGT. The CDR3 has 15 amino acids.

The rearrangement uses TRBV6-6 and TRBJ2-5; 7 bases are a match to TRBD1. CDR1 and CDR2 (germline): MNHNY, SVGAGI (reference sequence). V dropped 4 bases and J dropped 5; count of bases not matched to a gene: 10. The CDR3 sequence is 15 residues long. CDR3 bases: TGTGCCAGCAGTTCCGTGACAGGGTTGGGGGAGACCCAGTACTTC. Protein: CASSSVTGLGETQYF.

The V and J genes are TRBV19 and TRBJ2-4; D call uncertain. CDR1 and CDR2 from the germline V gene are LNHDA and SQIVND (reference sequence). V was trimmed by 3 bases and J by 0 bases, leaving 9 bases between them. This CDR3 is 15 amino acids long. The CDR3 loop is CASSMGVVAKNIQYF. The CDR3 coding sequence is TGTGCCAGTAGTATGGGCGTCGTAGCCAAAAACATTCAGTACTTC. Combining the CDR3 with reference TRBV19 and TRBJ2-4 gives the whole variable domain DGGITQSPKYLFRKEGQNVTLSCEQNLNHDAMYWYRQDPGQGLRLIYYSQIVNDFQKGDIAEGYSVSREKKESFPLTVTSAQKNPTAFYLCASSMGVVAKNIQYFGAGTRLSVL.

The chain carries TRBV13 and TRBJ2-2, with 9 bases matching TRBD1. V shed 5 bases and J 4 bases; nucleotides not matched to a gene: 8. The CDR3 totals 16 residues. The germline gives CDR1 PRHDT, CDR2 FYEKMQ (reference sequence). The CDR3 loop is CASSPRTGEATGELFF. As DNA, the CDR3 is TGTGCCAGCAGCCCAAGGACAGGGGAGGCCACCGGGGAGCTGTTTTTT.

The CDR3 region has the DNA TGTGCCAGCAGCCCGGAGGAGGGCCACACTGAAGCTTTCTTT. This sequence encodes CASSPEEGHTEAFF. The chain links TRBV5-4 to TRBJ1-1; no clear D gene. With 4 bases removed from V and 3 bases from J, the gap between germline ends came to 13 bases. The CDR3 extends over 14 amino acids. Germline V gene lookup returns CDR1 SGHNT and CDR2 YYREEE (reference sequence).

This clonotype has a handful of counts. The chain has TRBV2 and TRBJ1-5; 8 bases are a match to TRBD1. The V gene's germline CDR1 is SNHLY and CDR2 FYNNEI. Losses at the gene ends were 5 bases for V and 3 bases for J; bases not matched to a gene: 3. This CDR3 spans 14 amino acids. The CDR3 sequence: CASSQGAPNQPQHF. DNA of the CDR3: TGTGCCAGCAGTCAGGGGGCTCCCAATCAGCCCCAGCATTTT.

The chain recombines TRBV11-2 with TRBJ2-6; D remains unclear. CDR3 length: 16 amino acids. Between the trimmed V and J ends, which lost 1 base and 4 bases, there was a span of 11 bases. Germline-derived CDR1 and CDR2 are SGHAT and FQNNGV. The CDR3 nucleotides are TGTGCCAGCAGCTTAGGCGGCTCTCTGGGGGCCAACGTCCTGACTTTC. Its protein is CASSLGGSLGANVLTF.

This clonotype has at least ten counts. This chain uses TRBV7-9 with TRBJ2-7, with a tentative D call TRBD1 (6 bases). This CDR3 comprises 14 residues. Between the trimmed V and J ends, which lost 5 bases and 3 bases, there was a span of 14 bases. The germline gives CDR1 SEHNR, CDR2 FQNEAQ (reference sequence). Here the CDR3 reads CASSTEGEYYEQYF. The CDR3 DNA is TGTGCCAGCAGCACTGAGGGGGAGTACTACGAGCAGTACTTC.

This clonotype was counted many times. The V call is TRBV21-1, the J call TRBJ1-5. TRBV21-1 is flagged as a pseudogene. The CDR3 loop spans 12 amino acids. The CDR3 spells CASSKDLQPQHF. The CDR3, as DNA: TGTGCCAGCAGTAAGGACCTTCAGCCCCAGCATTTT.

This clonotype has just a few counts. This rearrangement joins TRBV6-1 to TRBJ1-1; a weak D match, TRBD1 (6 bases). V lost 1 base to trimming and J lost 3 bases, with 9 bases between them. The germline V gene has CDR1 MNHNS and CDR2 SASEGT. The CDR3 is 14 residues long. The DNA of the CDR3 is TGTGCCAGCAGTGAAGTAGGGGGAGACACTGAAGCTTTCTTT. Translation gives CASSEVGGDTEAFF.

This clonotype was recorded a few times. The genes are TRBV24-1 and TRBJ2-1, with D possibly matching TRBD1 (5 bases). CDR3 length: 14 residues. The ends were cut back, 4 bases at V and 5 bases at J, with 11 bases in the middle. Germline values: CDR1 KGHDR, CDR2 SFDVKD. The DNA for the CDR3 is TGTGCCACCAGTGACAGGGTCCGGGACAATGAGCAGTTCTTC. Translated, it gives CATSDRVRDNEQFF.

V and J are TRBV29-1 and TRBJ2-5; 7 bases line up with TRBD1. In germline, CDR1 is SQVTM, CDR2 ANQGSEA. The CDR3 extends over 13 amino acids. Written as DNA, the CDR3 is TGCGCCACACAACAGGGGCTCTTAGAGACCCAGTACTTC. This codes for CATQQGLLETQYF.

This chain connects TRBV6-5 to TRBJ2-7, with TRBD1 identical over 11 bases. This CDR3 contains 16 residues. Trimming at V came to 6 bases and at J to 3 bases, leaving 10 bases not matched to a gene. Germline assignment: CDR1 MNHEY and CDR2 SVGAGI. The CDR3 region is CASSLGGTGGLYEQYF. The CDR3, as DNA: TGTGCCAGCAGCCTGGGCGGGACAGGGGGTCTCTACGAGCAGTACTTC.

This clonotype was detected many times. This chain joins TRBV28 and TRBJ2-5; TRBD2 aligns across 8 bases. The V segment lost 5 bases and the J segment 4 bases; nucleotides outside the gene matches: 9. This CDR3 has 15 amino acids. CDR1 is MDHEN and CDR2 is SYDVKM in the germline V gene. Written as DNA, the CDR3 is TGTGCCAGCAGTCGGGATAGCGGGACCAGAGAGACCCAGTACTTC. It encodes CASSRDSGTRETQYF.

This clonotype was counted a few times. The chain uses TRBV6-5 and TRBJ1-4; tentative D call: TRBD1 (6 bases). Germline V gene lookup returns CDR1 MNHEY and CDR2 SVGAGI. Trimming left V 5 bases short and J 5 bases short, with 12 bases between. The CDR3 runs to 14 residues. CDR3 residues: CASSTGMGNEKLFF. CDR3 DNA: TGTGCCAGCAGTACAGGGATGGGGAATGAAAAACTGTTTTTT.

This clonotype was detected many times. This chain links TRBV5-6 with TRBJ2-7; D remains ambiguous. The V end was cut by 2 bases, the J end by 0 bases, with 9 bases between. The CDR3 is made up of 14 amino acids. CDR1 SGHDT and CDR2 YYEEEE come from the germline V gene. Here the CDR3 reads CASSLPLSSYEQYF. The DNA for the CDR3 is TGTGCCAGCAGCTTACCCCTTAGCTCCTACGAGCAGTACTTC.